The TCR beta chain under discussion was sequenced for a study of shared clonotypes between healthy human individuals. The CDR3 has 14 residues. Trimming at V came to 6 bases and at J to 1 base, leaving 4 bases not matched to a gene. In germline, CDR1 is SNHLY, CDR2 FYNNEI. Deep-level running was used for the assay. The quantity of DNA used in unsorted PBMC replicate PCRs was around 300 ng, corresponding to around 32,000 T cell genomes. In the study's own analysis: ImmunoSEQ supplied junction-only sequences lacking quality scores, so filtering was different. Only in-frame clones appear in the TCRdb table, and some are missing; sequencing was by immunoSEQ multiplex PCR. V and J calls and clone size follow that table, whereas D and trimming were derived from the DNA. The sample holds about 560,000 clones, 70% to 80% seen once.

Sequencing used PBMCs. The receptor was isolated from a woman aged 40 to 50 in good health. Some clones in this sample may be carry-over from other donors' samples. This chain links TRBV2 with TRBJ2-3, with 7 bases identical to TRBD1. As DNA, the CDR3 is TGTGCCAGCAGGAGACAGGGCGGCACAGATACGCAGTATTTT. Translation gives CASRRQGGTDTQYF.